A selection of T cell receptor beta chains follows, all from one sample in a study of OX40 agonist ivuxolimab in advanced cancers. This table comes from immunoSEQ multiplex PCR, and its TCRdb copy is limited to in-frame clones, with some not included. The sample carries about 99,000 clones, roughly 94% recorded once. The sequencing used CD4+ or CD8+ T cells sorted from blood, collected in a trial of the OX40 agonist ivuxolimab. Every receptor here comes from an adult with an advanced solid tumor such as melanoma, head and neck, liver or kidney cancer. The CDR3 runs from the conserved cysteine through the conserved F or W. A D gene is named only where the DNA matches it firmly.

CASSIGSGGGPQETQYF,TGTGCCAGTAGTATAGGGTCGGGCGGGGGCCCACAAGAGACCCAGTACTTC,TRBJ2-5,TRBV19,-
CASSRSQGDEQYF,TGTGCCAGCAGCCGATCACAGGGAGACGAGCAGTACTTC,TRBJ2-7,TRBV5-4,-
CASSAPAGGAGAQFF,TGTGCCAGCAGCGCCCCCGCTGGGGGCGCGGGTGCGCAGTTCTTC,TRBJ2-1,TRBV9,-
CASSLVGEKQFF,TGTGCCAGCAGCTTAGTGGGTGAGAAGCAGTTCTTC,TRBJ2-1,TRBV13,-
CASTAGQSSYNEQFF,TGTGCCAGTACCGCGGGACAAAGCTCCTACAATGAGCAGTTCTTC,TRBJ2-1,TRBV19,-
CASSTRVAASTDTQYF,TGTGCCAGCAGCACTCGGGTAGCGGCTAGCACAGATACGCAGTATTTT,TRBJ2-3,TRBV7-2,-
CASSLVLAAYNEQFF,TGTGCTAGCAGCTTGGTACTAGCGGCTTACAATGAGCAGTTCTTC,TRBJ2-1,TRBV7-7,TRBD2
CASSSASAGGPDTQYF,TGTGCTAGCAGCTCCGCCTCCGCGGGAGGGCCAGATACGCAGTATTTT,TRBJ2-3,TRBV7-7,TRBD2
CASSLGGPGNQPQHF,TGTGCCAGCAGTTTAGGGGGGCCGGGCAATCAGCCCCAGCATTTT,TRBJ1-5,TRBV28,-
CASTYGGTNQPQHF,TGTGCCAGCACCTACGGGGGGACCAATCAGCCCCAGCATTTT,TRBJ1-5,TRBV6-1,-
CASSRTGTSGDGYTF,TGTGCCAGCAGCCGGACCGGTACGAGCGGCGATGGCTACACCTTC,TRBJ1-2,TRBV7-2,-